This T cell receptor (beta chain) was sequenced during a study of shared clonotypes between healthy human individuals. Only Caucasian adults living in Nashville, Tennessee made up the donor group. Study-wide findings and caveats: Non-shared clonotypes had lower generation probabilities than those shared by all four donors. Of the naive CD4 clonotypes, roughly 5.2% were shared across a handful of donors.

This clone was observed a single time. What it binds is not known. Clones were sequenced by immunoSEQ multiplex PCR, and TCRdb holds only the in-frame ones, with some missing. Of approximately 2.1 million clones in the sample, 93% are singletons; the top ten hold around 0.4%. This clonotype was obtained from a man aged 18 to 35 in good health. Some clones in this sample may be carry-over from other donors' samples. Sequencing was carried out using naive CD4+ T cells from PBMCs. The subset here: CD45RA+ positively selected.

The CDR3 reads CASSSGTGFSYEQYF. The DNA of the CDR3 is TGTGCCAGCAGCTCCGGGACAGGTTTTTCCTACGAGCAGTACTTC. V usage is TRBV7-2 and J usage is TRBJ2-7; TRBD1 aligns across 8 bases. The CDR3 runs 15 residues. V trimming: 4 bases; J trimming: 1 base; junction bases outside the gene matches: 6. Germline CDR1 is SGHTA and CDR2 is FQGNSA. The entire variable domain, with the rest obtained from reference TRBV7-2 and TRBJ2-7, is as follows: GAGVSQSPSNKVTEKGKDVELRCDPISGHTALYWYRQSLGQGLEFLIYFQGNSAPDKSGLPSDRFSAERTGGSVSTLTIQRTQQEDSAVYLCASSSGTGFSYEQYFGPGTRLTVT.